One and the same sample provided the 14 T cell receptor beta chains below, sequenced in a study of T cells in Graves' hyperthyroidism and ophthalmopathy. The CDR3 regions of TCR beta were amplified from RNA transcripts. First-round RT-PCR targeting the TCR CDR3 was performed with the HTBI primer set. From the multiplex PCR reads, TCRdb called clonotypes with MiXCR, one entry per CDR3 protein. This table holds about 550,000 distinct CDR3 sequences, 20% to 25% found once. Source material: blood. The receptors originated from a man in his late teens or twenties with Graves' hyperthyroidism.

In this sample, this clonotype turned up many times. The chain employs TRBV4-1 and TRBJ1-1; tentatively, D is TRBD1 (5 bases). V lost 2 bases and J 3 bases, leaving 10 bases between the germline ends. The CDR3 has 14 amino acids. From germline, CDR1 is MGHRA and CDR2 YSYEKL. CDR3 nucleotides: TGCGCCAGCAGCCAACTACAGGATTACACTGAAGCTTTCTTT. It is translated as CASSQLQDYTEAFF.

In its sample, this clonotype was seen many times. In DNA, the CDR3 is TGTGCCAGCAGTTTTCAAGTCTATGGCTACACCTTC. This codes for CASSFQVYGYTF. The gene calls are TRBV28 and TRBJ1-2; D call uncertain. The V end lost 3 bases, the J end lost 4 bases, and 6 bases lay between the germline ends. CDR1 is MDHEN and CDR2 is SYDVKM in the germline V gene. The CDR3 covers 12 residues.

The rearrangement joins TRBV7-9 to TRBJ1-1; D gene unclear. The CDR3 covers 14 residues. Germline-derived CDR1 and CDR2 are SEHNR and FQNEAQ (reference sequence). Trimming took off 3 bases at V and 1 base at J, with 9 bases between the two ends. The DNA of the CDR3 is TGTGCCAGCAGCTTTGGACTCACGAACACTGAAGCTTTCTTT. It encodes CASSFGLTNTEAFF. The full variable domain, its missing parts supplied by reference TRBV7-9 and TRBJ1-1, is DTGVSQNPRHKITKRGQNVTFRCDPISEHNRLYWYRQTLGQGPEFLTYFQNEAQLEKSRLLSDRFSAERPKGSFSTLEIQRTEQGDSAMYLCASSFGLTNTEAFFGQGTRLTVV.

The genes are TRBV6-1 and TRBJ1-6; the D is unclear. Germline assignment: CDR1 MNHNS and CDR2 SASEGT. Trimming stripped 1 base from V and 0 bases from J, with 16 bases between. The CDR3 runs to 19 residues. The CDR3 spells CASSEVATLGFSYNSPLHF. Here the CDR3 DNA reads TGTGCCAGCAGTGAAGTGGCGACCTTGGGCTTCTCCTATAATTCACCCCTCCACTTT.

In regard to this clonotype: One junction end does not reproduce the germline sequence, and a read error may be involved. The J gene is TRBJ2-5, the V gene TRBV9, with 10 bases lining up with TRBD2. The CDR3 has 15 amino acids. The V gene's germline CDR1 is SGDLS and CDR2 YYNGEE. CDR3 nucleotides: TGTGTCAGCAGCGTAAGCGGGGGGGCCGAGGAGACCCAGTACTTC. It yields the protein CVSSVSGGAEETQYF.

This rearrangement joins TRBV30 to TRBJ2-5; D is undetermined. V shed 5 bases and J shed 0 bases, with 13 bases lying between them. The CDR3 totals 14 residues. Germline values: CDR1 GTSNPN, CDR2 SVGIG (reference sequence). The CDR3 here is CAWAPRKHQETQYF. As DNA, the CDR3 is TGTGCCTGGGCCCCACGGAAACACCAAGAGACCCAGTACTTC.

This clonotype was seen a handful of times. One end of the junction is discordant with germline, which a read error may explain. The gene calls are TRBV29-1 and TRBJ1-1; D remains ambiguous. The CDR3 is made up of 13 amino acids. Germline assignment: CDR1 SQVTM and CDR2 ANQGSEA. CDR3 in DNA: TGCAGCGTTGCGTCCCGAATGGGCACTGGAGCTTTCTTT. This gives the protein CSVASRMGTGAFF.

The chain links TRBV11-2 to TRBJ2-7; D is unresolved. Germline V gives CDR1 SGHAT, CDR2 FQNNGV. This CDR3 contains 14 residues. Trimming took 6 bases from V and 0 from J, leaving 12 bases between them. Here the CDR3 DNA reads TGTGCCAGCAGACACGCGCCACCCTCCTACGAGCAGTACTTC. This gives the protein CASRHAPPSYEQYF.

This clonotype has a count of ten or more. CDR3 protein: CASSPTGVSAYEQYF. The CDR3 nucleotides read TGTGCCAGCAGTCCCACAGGGGTTTCTGCCTACGAGCAGTACTTC. The J gene is TRBJ2-7, the V gene TRBV28, with 7 nucleotides matching TRBD1. Per germline, CDR1 MDHEN and CDR2 SYDVKM. V lost 5 bases and J lost 2; bases outside the gene matches: 9. This CDR3 has 15 amino acids.

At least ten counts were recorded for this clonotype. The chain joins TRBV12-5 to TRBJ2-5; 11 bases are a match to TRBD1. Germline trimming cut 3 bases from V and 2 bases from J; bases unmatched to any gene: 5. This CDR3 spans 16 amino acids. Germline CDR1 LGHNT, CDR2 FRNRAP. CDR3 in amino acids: CASGFGRDRGQETQYF. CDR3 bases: TGTGCTAGTGGTTTCGGCCGGGACAGGGGGCAAGAGACCCAGTACTTC.

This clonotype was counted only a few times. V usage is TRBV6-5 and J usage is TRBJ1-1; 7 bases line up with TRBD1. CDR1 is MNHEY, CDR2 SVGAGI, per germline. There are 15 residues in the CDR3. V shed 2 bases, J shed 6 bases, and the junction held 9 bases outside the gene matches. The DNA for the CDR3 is TGTGCCAGCAGTTACGAGGCCAGGGGGATAGCTGAAGCTTTCTTT. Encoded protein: CASSYEARGIAEAFF.

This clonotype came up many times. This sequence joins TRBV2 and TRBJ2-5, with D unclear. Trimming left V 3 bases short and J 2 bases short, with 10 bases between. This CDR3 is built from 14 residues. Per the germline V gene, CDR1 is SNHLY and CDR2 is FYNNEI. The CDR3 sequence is CASSDRFYQETQYF. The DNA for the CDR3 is TGTGCCAGCAGTGATCGGTTTTATCAAGAGACCCAGTACTTC. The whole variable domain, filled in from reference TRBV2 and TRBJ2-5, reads EPEVTQTPSHQVTQMGQEVILRCVPISNHLYFYWYRQILGQKVEFLVSFYNNEISEKSEIFDDQFSVERPDGSNFTLKIRSTKLEDSAMYFCASSDRFYQETQYFGPGTRLLVL.

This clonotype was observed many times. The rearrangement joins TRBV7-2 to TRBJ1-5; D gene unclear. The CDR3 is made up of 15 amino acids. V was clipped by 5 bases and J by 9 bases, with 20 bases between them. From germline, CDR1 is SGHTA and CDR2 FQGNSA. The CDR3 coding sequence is TGTGCCAGCAGCCCTAGCGCTGGGAACCGTATGCCCCAGCATTTT. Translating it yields CASSPSAGNRMPQHF.

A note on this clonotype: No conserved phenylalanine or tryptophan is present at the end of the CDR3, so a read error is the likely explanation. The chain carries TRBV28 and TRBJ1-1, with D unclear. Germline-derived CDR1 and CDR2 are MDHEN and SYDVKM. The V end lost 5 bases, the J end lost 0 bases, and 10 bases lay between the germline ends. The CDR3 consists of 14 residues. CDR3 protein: CASSRGHMNTEAFI. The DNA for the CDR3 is TGTGCCAGCAGTCGAGGTCATATGAACACTGAAGCTTTCATT.